A selection of T cell receptor beta chains follows, all from one sample in a study of shared clonotypes between healthy human individuals. The repertoire was sequenced with immunoSEQ multiplex PCR; TCRdb's copy has only in-frame clones and lacks some. Seen here are about 2 million clones, 90% to 95% observed once, and the top ten hold roughly 0.13%. Specimen: naive CD4+ T cells sorted from blood. Every receptor here comes from a man aged 18 to 30 in good health. CDR3s include the opening cysteine and the closing phenylalanine or tryptophan. The D gene is left open where the match is weak. For some rows the clone size is stated as once, few or many, or as a class when expanded; others skip it.

NA	TRBV6-5	TRBJ1-1	TRBD1	CASSSRQGNTEAFF	TGTGCCAGCAGTTCCCGACAGGGAAACACTGAAGCTTTCTTT
NA	TRBV7-2	TRBJ2-1	NA	CASSPILNEQFF	TGTGCCAGCAGCCCGATCCTGAATGAGCAGTTCTTC
once	TRBV9	TRBJ2-2	NA	CASSVAAATGELFF	TGTGCCAGCAGCGTGGCCGCCGCCACCGGGGAGCTGTTTTTT
NA	TRBV10-3	TRBJ2-7	NA	CAIRDSPIYEQYF	TGTGCCATCAGGGACAGCCCCATCTACGAGCAGTACTTC
NA	TRBV7-6	TRBJ2-2	NA	CASRPLVGTGELFF	TGTGCCAGCAGACCGTTAGTCGGCACCGGGGAGCTGTTTTTT
NA	TRBV6-1	TRBJ2-7	NA	CASDRDSYEQYF	TGTGCTTCGGACAGAGACTCCTACGAGCAGTACTTC
NA	TRBV10-3	TRBJ2-7	TRBD1	CAISADRGAYEQYF	TGTGCCATCAGTGCTGACAGGGGGGCCTACGAGCAGTACTTC
NA	TRBV10-3	TRBJ1-1	NA	CAISSARGTEAFF	TGTGCCATCAGCTCTGCCAGGGGCACTGAAGCTTTCTTT
NA	TRBV7-2	TRBJ1-6	NA	CASSLEGSDNSPLHF	TGTGCCAGCAGCTTAGAAGGCAGTGATAATTCACCCCTCCACTTT
NA	TRBV11-2	TRBJ2-5	NA	CASSVAIAVRAQYF	TGTGCCAGCAGCGTCGCCATAGCGGTGCGTGCCCAGTACTTC
NA	TRBV30	TRBJ1-6	NA	CAWSDLGEFLPLHF	TGTGCCTGGAGTGATCTCGGGGAGTTTTTACCCCTCCACTTT
NA	TRBV7-9	TRBJ2-7	NA	CASSRTSYEQYF	TGTGCCAGCAGCCGAACCTCCTACGAGCAGTACTTC
NA	TRBV6-6	TRBJ2-7	TRBD1	CATKQGASYEQYF	TGTGCCACAAAACAGGGGGCCTCCTACGAGCAGTACTTC
NA	TRBV9	TRBJ1-1	TRBD1	CASSLAGGTAPFF	TGTGCCAGCAGCCTAGCCGGGGGGACAGCCCCTTTCTTT
NA	TRBV28	TRBJ2-2	NA	CASSFTGWNTGELFF	TGTGCCAGCAGTTTTACGGGATGGAACACCGGGGAGCTGTTTTTT
NA	TRBV7-6	TRBJ1-1	NA	CASSLEGKSNTEAFF	TGTGCCAGCAGCTTAGAGGGGAAATCGAACACTGAAGCTTTCTTT
NA	TRBV29-1	TRBJ2-7	TRBD1	CSVAQSTGTAYEQYF	TGCAGCGTTGCTCAATCTACCGGGACAGCTTACGAGCAGTACTTC
NA	TRBV18	TRBJ2-1	NA	CASSPRGEQGYHNEQFF	TGTGCCAGCTCACCCCGAGGGGAACAGGGCTACCACAATGAGCAGTTCTTC
NA	TRBV28	TRBJ2-3	TRBD1	CASRDEGAPRDTQYF	TGTGCCAGCAGGGATGAGGGGGCGCCTAGGGATACGCAGTATTTT
NA	TRBV5-5	TRBJ2-7	TRBD1	CASRTGQGSYEQYF	TGTGCCAGCAGAACGGGACAGGGAAGCTACGAGCAGTACTTC
NA	TRBV5-5	TRBJ1-5	NA	CASSLDGSYQPQHF	TGTGCCAGCAGCTTGGACGGTAGCTATCAGCCCCAGCATTTT
NA	TRBV27	TRBJ2-7	NA	CASSPTKIIGDTYEQYF	TGTGCCAGCAGTCCCACTAAGATTATCGGGGATACGTACGAGCAGTACTTC
NA	TRBV6-1	TRBJ2-3	NA	CASSERHHTDTQYF	TGTGCCAGCAGTGAAAGACACCACACAGATACGCAGTATTTT
NA	TRBV7-3	TRBJ2-1	TRBD2	CASSPRGLADNEQFF	TGTGCCAGCAGCCCAAGAGGACTAGCGGACAATGAGCAGTTCTTC
NA	TRBV11-2	TRBJ2-3	TRBD2	CASSLAFGGRRDTQYF	TGTGCCAGCAGCTTAGCATTTGGCGGGAGACGGGATACGCAGTATTTT
NA	TRBV28	TRBJ2-6	NA	CASSVTTYGTGANVLTF	TGTGCCAGCAGTGTGACTACGTACGGCACTGGGGCCAACGTCCTGACTTTC
NA	TRBV29-1	TRBJ2-3	TRBD2	CSGDRLAATDTQYF	TGCAGCGGGGATAGACTAGCGGCCACAGATACGCAGTATTTT
NA	TRBV28	TRBJ1-2	NA	CASNQGVYGYTF	TGTGCCAGCAACCAAGGGGTTTATGGCTACACCTTC
NA	TRBV9	TRBJ2-3	TRBD1	CASSSRDRGTDTQYF	TGTGCCAGCAGCTCCCGGGACAGAGGCACAGATACGCAGTATTTT
NA	TRBV7-2	TRBJ2-5	NA	CASSPGGTSLETQYF	TGTGCCAGCAGCCCCGGTGGGACTTCCCTAGAGACCCAGTACTTC
NA	TRBV7-2	TRBJ2-2	NA	CASSPNPDPNTGELFF	TGTGCCAGCAGCCCCAACCCCGACCCGAACACCGGGGAGCTGTTTTTT
once	TRBV5-1	TRBJ2-7	TRBD1	CASKKTKMGQERYEQYF	TGCGCCAGCAAAAAAACGAAGATGGGACAGGAGAGATACGAGCAGTACTTC
NA	TRBV28	TRBJ1-1	TRBD1	CASRLTQGAGNTEAFF	TGTGCCAGCAGACTGACCCAGGGGGCGGGTAACACTGAAGCTTTCTTT
once	TRBV7-2	TRBJ2-3	NA	CASSLSTGAMGADTQYF	TGTGCCAGCAGCCTGTCGACAGGCGCCATGGGGGCAGATACGCAGTATTTT
NA	TRBV5-6	TRBJ1-5	NA	CASSFGGPYSNQPQHF	TGTGCCAGCAGCTTCGGAGGCCCATATAGCAATCAGCCCCAGCATTTT
NA	TRBV30	TRBJ2-1	NA	CAWSMARDEQFF	TGTGCCTGGAGTATGGCCCGCGATGAGCAGTTCTTC
NA	TRBV9	TRBJ1-6	TRBD1	CASSVKMGQGSSPLHF	TGTGCCAGCAGCGTAAAGATGGGACAGGGTTCTTCACCCCTCCACTTT
NA	TRBV28	TRBJ1-5	NA	CASSLLSNQPQHF	TGTGCCAGCAGTTTGCTCAGCAATCAGCCCCAGCATTTT
NA	TRBV27	TRBJ1-1	TRBD1	CASSLDRVKREAFF	TGTGCCAGCAGCCTGGACAGGGTGAAAAGGGAAGCTTTCTTT
NA	TRBV5-1	TRBJ2-2	NA	CASSFDSRKTGELFF	TGCGCCAGCAGCTTCGACAGCAGGAAGACCGGGGAGCTGTTTTTT
NA	TRBV7-9	TRBJ2-3	TRBD2	CASSYLAGSTDTQYF	TGTGCCAGCAGCTACTTAGCGGGAAGCACAGATACGCAGTATTTT
NA	TRBV9	TRBJ2-1	TRBD2	CASSRTSGASYNEQFF	TGTGCCAGCAGCAGGACTAGCGGAGCCTCCTACAATGAGCAGTTCTTC
NA	TRBV29-1	TRBJ2-3	NA	CSVESVTDTQYF	TGCAGCGTTGAATCAGTTACAGATACGCAGTATTTT
NA	TRBV6-1	TRBJ1-6	NA	CASSNRVSPLHF	TGTGCCAGCAGCAACAGGGTTTCACCCCTCCACTTT
NA	TRBV4-3	TRBJ1-2	NA	CASSQDSQGRSAYGYTF	TGCGCCAGCAGCCAAGATTCTCAAGGCAGGAGTGCTTATGGCTACACCTTC
NA	TRBV19	TRBJ2-2	TRBD1	CASTGQGNTGELFF	TGTGCCAGTACCGGACAGGGGAACACCGGGGAGCTGTTTTTT
NA	TRBV19	TRBJ1-1	NA	CASSIDRVGTEAFF	TGTGCCAGTAGTATAGACAGGGTAGGCACTGAAGCTTTCTTT
NA	TRBV7-9	TRBJ1-1	NA	CASSRDIAEAFF	TGTGCCAGCAGCAGGGACATCGCTGAAGCTTTCTTT
NA	TRBV4-3	TRBJ2-2	NA	CASSLLGRSGELFF	TGCGCCAGCAGCCTCCTAGGGCGATCCGGGGAGCTGTTTTTT
NA	TRBV30	TRBJ1-1	NA	CAWTVTEGTEAFF	TGTGCCTGGACCGTGACAGAGGGGACTGAAGCTTTCTTT
NA	TRBV30	TRBJ2-3	NA	CAWSETGLLADTQYF	TGTGCCTGGAGTGAAACGGGGTTATTAGCAGATACGCAGTATTTT
NA	TRBV30	TRBJ1-6	NA	CAWSLTGYNSPLHF	TGTGCCTGGAGCCTGACAGGTTATAATTCACCCCTCCACTTT
NA	TRBV11-2	TRBJ2-5	NA	CASSLDPGSRETQYF	TGTGCCAGCAGCTTAGATCCAGGCTCGCGCGAGACCCAGTACTTC
NA	TRBV25-1	TRBJ2-7	TRBD2	CASSESSGVSYEQYF	TGTGCCAGCAGTGAATCTAGCGGGGTCTCCTACGAGCAGTACTTC
NA	TRBV9	TRBJ2-4	NA	CASSVAPGGIQYF	TGTGCCAGCAGCGTAGCTCCCGGTGGCATTCAGTACTTC
NA	TRBV28	TRBJ2-3	NA	CASSPGTTSTDTQYF	TGTGCCAGCAGTCCCGGGACCACTTCCACAGATACGCAGTATTTT
NA	TRBV18	TRBJ1-5	TRBD1	CASSPGQGSSQPQHF	TGTGCCAGCTCACCGGGACAGGGGTCGTCCCAGCCCCAGCATTTT
NA	TRBV6-6	TRBJ1-2	NA	CASSYSGRDNYGYTF	TGTGCCAGCAGTTACTCGGGCAGAGATAACTATGGCTACACCTTC
NA	TRBV7-9	TRBJ1-2	TRBD1	CASSLVTGIGYTF	TGTGCCAGCAGCTTGGTGACAGGGATCGGCTACACCTTC